This TCR beta chain was recovered during a study of shared clonotypes between healthy human individuals. Study-level results: It was the few donors that limited the genetic and exposure-history diversity represented.

Per the germline V gene, CDR1 is LNHDA and CDR2 is SQIVND (reference sequence). The CDR3 extends over 18 amino acids. Trimming shortened V by 1 base and J by 0 bases, and 15 bases separated the two germline ends. The method was immunoSEQ multiplex PCR; TCRdb's version includes in-frame clones alone and lacks a portion of them. The table includes hundreds of thousands of clones, roughly 95% detected once. Naive CD8 cells, CD45RO-negative and positively selected for CCR7, excluded terminally differentiated effector memory CD45RA+ cells. A remark on this clone: The antigen is undetermined.

Sequencing used naive CD8+ T cells sorted from blood. The sequence came from a woman under 40 in good health. The chain uses TRBV19 and TRBJ2-2, with D perhaps assigned TRBD1 or TRBD2 (6 bases each). The CDR3 nucleotides are TGTGCCAGTAGTATAGGTGGGGGGCCGCGTGCGAACACCGGGGAGCTGTTTTTT. Translated: CASSIGGGPRANTGELFF.